The 24 T cell receptor beta chains given below trace back to one sample, sequenced in a study of low-dose radiotherapy and immunotherapy resistance in tumors. TRAV- and TRBV-specific primers were used for first-strand cDNA, which covered alpha and beta chains. A constant-region primer paired with the V-primer adapter amplified TCRs over 20 PCR cycles. MiXCR was run by TCRdb on the reads, yielding one entry per CDR3 protein. The sample lists approximately 7,300 distinct CDR3 sequences, about 79% occurring once. These receptors came from a human donor with advanced metastatic prostate, ovarian, gallbladder or colorectal cancer (not recorded which). This table probably holds off-target reads from a library built for another chain.

This CDR3 is CASTSGGADTQYF. The CDR3 DNA reads TGTGCCAGCACTAGCGGGGGAGCAGATACGCAGTATTTT. The rearrangement links TRBV6-2 or TRBV6-3 to TRBJ2-3, with TRBD2 identical over 10 bases. V lost 7 bases to trimming and J lost 4 bases; unmatched junction nucleotides: 2. Germline lookup yields CDR1 MNHEY and CDR2 SVGEGT. The CDR3 has 13 residues.

The chain carries TRBV5-5 and TRBJ2-5, with 11 bases aligning to TRBD2. The length of the CDR3 is 15 residues. The ends lost 3 bases at V and 1 base at J; junction bases unmatched: 2. Per germline, CDR1 SGHKS and CDR2 YYEKEE (reference sequence). The CDR3 reads CASSWGTSGQETQYF. DNA of the CDR3: TGTGCCAGCAGCTGGGGGACTAGCGGCCAAGAGACCCAGTACTTC.

This clonotype was counted only a few times. This chain joins TRBV27 and TRBJ2-1, with D possibly TRBD1 on 5 matching bases. The CDR3 is 14 residues long. V was pared by 5 bases and J by 9 bases, with 17 bases between. The V gene's germline CDR1 is MNHEY and CDR2 SMNVEV (reference sequence). DNA for the CDR3: TGTGCCAGCAGTCTGGTAGGGGCTAGTGGTGAGCAGTTCTTC. Its translation is CASSLVGASGEQFF.

V usage is TRBV5-4 and J usage is TRBJ2-2; D not resolved. The CDR3 is made up of 14 amino acids. CDR1 and CDR2 from the germline V gene are SGHNT and YYREEE (reference sequence). V shed 5 bases and J shed 6 bases, with 14 bases lying between them. The CDR3 DNA follows: TGTGCCAGCAGGGACCCCACGGGTTCCGGGGAGCTGTTTTTT. As protein: CASRDPTGSGELFF. Together with reference TRBV5-4 and TRBJ2-2, the CDR3 gives the full variable domain: ETGVTQSPTHLIKTRGQQVTLRCSSQSGHNTVSWYQQALGQGPQFIFQYYREEENGRGNFPPRFSGLQFPNYSSELNVNALELDDSALYLCASRDPTGSGELFFGEGSRLTVL.

The V gene is TRBV5-5, the J gene TRBJ2-5, with TRBD1 identical over 10 bases. CDR1 SGHKS and CDR2 YYEKEE come from the germline V gene (reference sequence). V shed 3 bases, J shed 0 bases, and the junction held 8 bases outside the gene matches. The CDR3 has 17 amino acids. The CDR3, as DNA: TGTGCCAGCAGCTCAGGACAGGGGGTGATGTACCAAGAGACCCAGTACTTC. Translation gives CASSSGQGVMYQETQYF.

This chain links TRBV28 with TRBJ1-3; D gene ambiguous. V was trimmed by 6 bases and J by 0 bases, leaving 12 bases between them. The CDR3 runs to 15 residues. Germline V lookup: CDR1 MDHEN, CDR2 SYDVKM. CDR3 DNA: TGTGCCAGCAGGCGCCCCGTAGGCTCTGGAAACACCATATATTTT. Amino acids: CASRRPVGSGNTIYF.

In this sample, this clonotype turned up a few times. The chain links TRBV6-1 to TRBJ2-4; D unclear. This CDR3 region has 11 residues. V gave up 1 base and J gave up 11 bases, with 6 bases separating them. Per the germline V gene, CDR1 is MNHNS and CDR2 is SASEGT. The CDR3 coding sequence is TGTGCCAGCAGTGAAGGCCTCCTTCAGTACTTC. Its protein product is CASSEGLLQYF.

This clonotype was recorded a few times. This chain joins TRBV20-1 and TRBJ1-1; D is undetermined. The germline V gene encodes CDR1 DFQATT and CDR2 SNEGSKA (reference sequence). CDR3 length equals 11 residues. V lost 2 bases and J 8 bases, leaving 9 bases between the germline ends. This CDR3 reads CSARKAREAFF. The CDR3 nucleotides are TGCAGTGCTAGAAAGGCCCGAGAAGCTTTCTTT.

The chain is built from TRBV7-2 and TRBJ1-2; D not resolved. The CDR3 contains 15 residues. Germline values: CDR1 SGHTA, CDR2 FQGNSA. Trimming removed 2 bases from V and 9 bases from J, with 19 bases in between. The CDR3 DNA follows: TGTGCCAGCAGCTTAAAGTCCCAGGCAACCAATAGCTACACCTTC. Translation: CASSLKSQATNSYTF.

The chain joins TRBV4-3 to TRBJ2-3; D is unresolved. The CDR3 consists of 14 residues. V lost 3 bases, J lost 6 bases, and 13 bases lay in between. CDR1 is LGHNA, CDR2 YSLEER, per germline. The chain's CDR3 is CASSQVQTSDTQYF. The CDR3 bases are TGCGCCAGCAGCCAGGTTCAGACTTCGGATACGCAGTATTTT.

This chain connects TRBV5-1 to TRBJ1-2, with 10 bases identical to TRBD1. CDR3 length: 15 residues. The germline V gene encodes CDR1 SGHRS and CDR2 YFSETQ. After removal of 0 bases from V and 5 bases from J, the junction contained 4 bases not matched to a gene. CDR3 DNA sequence: TGCGCCAGCAGCTTGGTAGGGACAGGGGTGTATGGCTACACCTTC. Residues: CASSLVGTGVYGYTF.

This chain uses TRBV29-1 with TRBJ2-1; 7 positions agree with TRBD1. The CDR3 covers 13 residues. The junction had 6 bases not matched to a gene; V was cut back by 0 bases and J by 10 bases. Germline V gives CDR1 SQVTM, CDR2 ANQGSEA. The CDR3: CSVEDFPDREQFF. In DNA, the CDR3 is TGCAGCGTTGAAGATTTCCCGGACAGGGAGCAGTTCTTC.

The chain has TRBV13 and TRBJ2-3; 7 bases agree with TRBD1. CDR1 is PRHDT and CDR2 is FYEKMQ in the germline V gene (reference sequence). J lost 4 bases, V lost 3 bases, and 1 base had no gene match. CDR3 length: 13 residues. The CDR3 sequence: CASSFQGADTQYF. The CDR3 coding sequence is TGTGCCAGCAGCTTTCAGGGGGCAGATACGCAGTATTTT.

The genes are TRBV18 and TRBJ2-5; D unclear. Trimming stripped 3 bases from V and 0 bases from J, with 8 bases between. Germline V lookup: CDR1 KGHSH, CDR2 LQKENI. CDR3 length equals 14 residues. CDR3 loop: CASSPSGYQETQYF. The CDR3 nucleotides read TGTGCCAGCTCACCTTCGGGTTACCAAGAGACCCAGTACTTC.

J is TRBJ2-5 and V is TRBV19; possibly TRBD1 or TRBD2 for D (5 bases each). Trimming shortened V by 6 bases and J by 5 bases, and 16 bases separated the two germline ends. Germline lookup yields CDR1 LNHDA and CDR2 SQIVND (reference sequence). The CDR3 loop spans 14 amino acids. The CDR3: CASSHRGTAETQYF. CDR3 DNA: TGTGCCAGTAGCCACCGAGGGACGGCGGAGACCCAGTACTTC.

The chain employs TRBV23-1 and TRBJ2-2; TRBD2 aligns across 11 bases. TRBV23-1 is an ORF; its function is uncertain. The CDR3 spans 24 residues. The junction had 21 bases not matched to a gene; V was cut back by 0 bases and J by 0 bases. The CDR3 nucleotides read TGCGCCAGCAGTCAATCCCGGTCCCCCCTTGTGGCTAGCGGGGGGCCCACGAACACCGGGGAGCTGTTTTTT. This translates into CASSQSRSPLVASGGPTNTGELFF.

This clonotype was seen a few times. J is TRBJ1-1 and V is TRBV18, with a tentative D call TRBD1 (6 bases). Germline CDR1 KGHSH, CDR2 LQKENI. The V end was cut by 6 bases, the J end by 0 bases, with 8 bases between. The CDR3 loop spans 13 amino acids. As DNA, the CDR3 is TGTGCCAGCTCGCGACAGGTGAACACTGAAGCTTTCTTT. Its translation is CASSRQVNTEAFF.

The rearrangement joins TRBV10-3 to TRBJ1-6; 8 bases are shared with TRBD1. Germline CDR1 reads ENHRY; CDR2 reads SYGVKD. The length of the CDR3 is 16 residues. V lost 4 bases and J lost 9; bases outside the gene matches: 11. The CDR3 nucleotides read TGTGCCATCAGTGGAGCCGGGGACAGGCAATTTTCACCCCTCCACTTT. Translation gives CAISGAGDRQFSPLHF.

The J gene is TRBJ2-2, the V gene TRBV9; the match to TRBD2 covers 9 bases. J gave up 2 bases and V 2 bases, and 4 bases lay outside the gene matches. This CDR3 is 16 amino acids long. Germline values: CDR1 SGDLS, CDR2 YYNGEE. The CDR3 nucleotides read TGTGCCAGCAGCGTTTCAGCGGGGGGAAACACCGGGGAGCTGTTTTTT. This codes for CASSVSAGGNTGELFF.

The chain employs TRBV11-2 and TRBJ2-1; D gene unclear. Trimming cost V 0 bases and J 5 bases, with 8 bases left between them. Germline-derived CDR1 and CDR2 are SGHAT and FQNNGV. The CDR3 is 14 residues long. The CDR3, as DNA: TGTGCCAGCAGCTTAGATAAGCTCCACAATGAGCAGTTCTTC. Amino acid sequence: CASSLDKLHNEQFF.

The chain combines TRBV12-3 or TRBV12-4 with TRBJ2-3; 11 nucleotides agree with TRBD1. Losses at the gene ends were 6 bases for V and 4 bases for J; bases not matched to a gene: 6. The CDR3 spans 15 residues. The CDR3 sequence is CASRRTGGAADTQYF. CDR3 coding DNA: TGTGCCAGCAGGCGGACAGGGGGCGCGGCAGATACGCAGTATTTT.

The chain joins TRBV23-1 to TRBJ2-5, with TRBD1 as a possible D gene (8 bases). TRBV23-1 is sorted into the ORF group, with uncertain function. The V gene lost 7 bases and the J gene lost 5 bases, with 20 bases spanning the gap. This CDR3 comprises 15 residues. The CDR3 sequence is CASTLDRAAGETQYF. The CDR3, as DNA: TGCGCCAGCACCCTGGACAGGGCAGCGGGGGAGACCCAGTACTTC.

CDR3 in amino acids: CASSSLTGALPQFF. The CDR3, as DNA: TGTGCCAGCAGCTCTTTGACAGGGGCCCTGCCCCAGTTCTTC. V and J are TRBV7-9 and TRBJ2-1; 8 nucleotides line up with TRBD1. Germline V gene sequence: CDR1 SEHNR, CDR2 FQNEAQ (reference sequence). The CDR3 consists of 14 residues. V lost 4 bases and J lost 13; bases outside the gene matches: 12.

The chain recombines TRBV5-8 with TRBJ2-1; TRBD1 agrees at 7 bases. Germline V gives CDR1 SGHTS, CDR2 YDEGEE. The CDR3 sequence is 14 residues long. Germline trimming cut 5 bases from V and 8 bases from J; bases unmatched to any gene: 10. The CDR3 protein is CASSRGQAWDEQFF. The CDR3 nucleotides are TGTGCCAGCAGTCGTGGACAGGCTTGGGATGAGCAGTTCTTC.